The 21 T cell receptor beta chains below come from one sample, sequenced in a study of blood T cell repertoires in COVID-19. The data were produced by immunoSEQ multiplex PCR, yet TCRdb's version contains in-frame clones alone and is incomplete. This sample has about 350,000 clones; about 90% occur once, and the top ten carry 2.5% to 3.5%. The sample taken for sequencing was PBMCs or T cells enriched from blood (not recorded which). Every receptor here comes from a woman in her 30s who had recovered from COVID-19.

The CDR3 DNA sequence: TGTGCCAGCAGTGTCTGGACGGGAGGGATATACAATGAGCAGTTCTTC. It is translated as CASSVWTGGIYNEQFF. The chain uses TRBV2 and TRBJ2-1, with TRBD2 matching over 8 bases. From germline, CDR1 is SNHLY and CDR2 FYNNEI. With 4 bases clipped from V and 4 bases from J, the junction kept 9 bases outside the gene matches. The CDR3 covers 16 residues.

The gene calls are TRBV7-9 and TRBJ2-3, with TRBD2 matching over 12 bases. The CDR3 has 16 amino acids. Germline V gene data show CDR1 as SEHNR and CDR2 as FQNEAQ (reference sequence). J was trimmed by 2 bases and V by 2 bases; bases with no gene match: 2. The CDR3 here is CASSLTSGGFTDTQYF. The CDR3 DNA reads TGTGCCAGCAGCTTAACTAGCGGGGGGTTCACAGATACGCAGTATTTT. Together with reference TRBV7-9 and TRBJ2-3, the CDR3 gives the full variable domain: DTGVSQNPRHKITKRGQNVTFRCDPISEHNRLYWYRQTLGQGPEFLTYFQNEAQLEKSRLLSDRFSAERPKGSFSTLEIQRTEQGDSAMYLCASSLTSGGFTDTQYFGPGTRLTVL.

This chain connects TRBV19 to TRBJ1-3, with D possibly matching TRBD1 (6 bases). Germline values: CDR1 LNHDA, CDR2 SQIVND (reference sequence). V lost 6 bases and J 0 bases, leaving 9 bases between the germline ends. This CDR3 is 14 amino acids long. The CDR3 reads CASSETGSGNTIYF. As DNA, the CDR3 is TGTGCCAGTAGCGAGACAGGCTCTGGAAACACCATATATTTT.

The gene calls are TRBV6-5 and TRBJ2-5; 10 bases are a match to TRBD1. V lost 8 bases, J lost 5 bases, and 8 bases stayed unmatched. The germline CDR1 and CDR2 sequences are MNHEY and SVGAGI. This CDR3 comprises 14 residues. In DNA, the CDR3 is TGTGCCAGCCTCAGGACAGGGGGGGATGAGACCCAGTACTTC. The encoded protein is CASLRTGGDETQYF.

The chain employs TRBV13 and TRBJ2-3; D might be TRBD2 (6 bases). This CDR3 comprises 18 residues. CDR1 is PRHDT and CDR2 is FYEKMQ in the germline V gene (reference sequence). V lost 4 bases, J lost 0 bases, and 20 bases lay in between. CDR3 sequence reads: CASSSLRILGGSTDTQYF. CDR3 DNA: TGTGCCAGCAGCTCCTTACGTATATTGGGAGGAAGCACAGATACGCAGTATTTT.

This rearrangement joins TRBV5-1 to TRBJ1-6; 8 bases match TRBD1. The CDR3 consists of 14 residues. Germline CDR1 and CDR2: SGHRS and YFSETQ. V lost 4 bases, J lost 9 bases, and 6 bases stayed unmatched. The CDR3 region has the DNA TGCGCCAGCAGCATCGGACAGGGACTTTCACCCCTCCACTTT. Amino acids: CASSIGQGLSPLHF.

The DNA of the CDR3 is TGTGCCAGCAGTTTACCTCTCGGACAGAAGGCCTACGAGCAGTACTTC. It yields the protein CASSLPLGQKAYEQYF. The rearrangement links TRBV28 to TRBJ2-7; D might be TRBD1 (6 bases). The CDR3 is 16 amino acids. The germline gives CDR1 MDHEN, CDR2 SYDVKM. The germline V and J ends were trimmed by 2 bases and 2 bases, with 16 bases remaining between them.

The count of this clone is one. The chain recombines TRBV5-1 with TRBJ1-1; TRBD1 aligns across 8 bases. Trimming took 4 bases from V and 3 from J; bases not matched to a gene: 5. CDR3 length: 14 amino acids. Per germline, CDR1 SGHRS and CDR2 YFSETQ. CDR3 sequence: CASSSDRGDTEAFF. The CDR3 nucleotides read TGCGCCAGCAGCAGCGACAGGGGAGACACTGAAGCTTTCTTT. The whole variable domain, remainder taken from reference TRBV5-1 and TRBJ1-1, is KAGVTQTPRYLIKTRGQQVTLSCSPISGHRSVSWYQQTPGQGLQFLFEYFSETQRNKGNFPGRFSGRQFSNSRSEMNVSTLELGDSALYLCASSSDRGDTEAFFGQGTRLTVV.

J is TRBJ1-6 and V is TRBV6-6, with D possibly matching TRBD1 (6 bases). V was pared by 5 bases and J by 5 bases, with 25 bases between. From germline, CDR1 is MNHNY and CDR2 SVGAGI (reference sequence). The CDR3 covers 19 residues. CDR3 region: CASSQPRAGVRVNNSPLHF. CDR3 nucleotides: TGTGCCAGCAGTCAACCCAGGGCAGGGGTGAGAGTCAATAATTCACCCCTCCACTTT.

The chain joins TRBV18 to TRBJ2-7; 11 bases match TRBD1. The trim removed 3 bases at V and 3 bases at J, leaving 4 bases unmatched. CDR3 length equals 15 residues. Germline CDR1 KGHSH, CDR2 LQKENI. The CDR3 is CASSPRGQGGYEQYF. The CDR3 coding sequence is TGTGCCAGCTCACCTAGGGGACAGGGGGGCTACGAGCAGTACTTC.

The J gene is TRBJ2-1, the V gene TRBV18; TRBD1 agrees at 7 bases. The V gene's germline CDR1 is KGHSH and CDR2 LQKENI. Trimming removed 3 bases from V and 2 bases from J; junction bases left unmatched: 1. CDR3 length equals 14 residues. This CDR3 is CASSPQGAYNEQFF. Written as DNA, the CDR3 is TGTGCCAGCTCACCCCAGGGGGCCTACAATGAGCAGTTCTTC.

This chain uses TRBV28 with TRBJ2-2; 10 bases align to TRBD2. Losses at the gene ends were 4 bases for V and 6 bases for J; bases not matched to a gene: 11. Germline values: CDR1 MDHEN, CDR2 SYDVKM. The CDR3 consists of 17 residues. The CDR3 reads CASSSSSGRESAGELFF. The CDR3 DNA follows: TGTGCCAGCAGTTCCTCTAGCGGGAGAGAGAGTGCCGGGGAGCTGTTTTTT.

CDR3 sequence reads: CASSKTGTNILRDEQYF. The DNA for the CDR3 is TGTGCCAGTAGTAAAACCGGGACTAATATTTTACGGGACGAGCAGTACTTC. The chain employs TRBV19 and TRBJ2-7; 7 bases match TRBD2. Germline CDR1 is LNHDA and CDR2 is SQIVND (reference sequence). The CDR3 contains 17 residues. V shed 4 bases, J shed 5 bases, and the junction held 17 bases outside the gene matches. Full variable domain (missing parts from reference TRBV19 and TRBJ2-7): DGGITQSPKYLFRKEGQNVTLSCEQNLNHDAMYWYRQDPGQGLRLIYYSQIVNDFQKGDIAEGYSVSREKKESFPLTVTSAQKNPTAFYLCASSKTGTNILRDEQYFGPGTRLTVT.

This chain joins TRBV6-4 and TRBJ2-1; 14 bases are a match to TRBD2. The CDR3 length is 19 residues. CDR1 and CDR2 (germline): MRHNA, SNTAGT. Trimming took 5 bases from V and 0 from J; bases not matched to a gene: 9. CDR3 region: CASSPGLAGGIYSYNEQFF. The CDR3 DNA reads TGTGCCAGCAGTCCAGGACTAGCGGGAGGTATATACTCCTACAATGAGCAGTTCTTC.

This clone came up once. CDR3 coding DNA: TGTGCCAGCAGTCACACAGTGAACACTGAAGCTTTCTTT. This sequence encodes CASSHTVNTEAFF. The rearrangement links TRBV6-5 to TRBJ1-1; D ambiguous. Trimming stripped 5 bases from V and 0 bases from J, with 7 bases between. Per the germline V gene, CDR1 is MNHEY and CDR2 is SVGAGI. The CDR3 sequence is 13 residues long.

V is TRBV6-4 and J is TRBJ1-2, with unresolved D. The germline gives CDR1 MRHNA, CDR2 SNTAGT. The CDR3 consists of 15 residues. The germline V and J ends were trimmed by 0 bases and 2 bases, with 10 bases remaining between them. CDR3 region: CASSDSFLGNYGYTF. The CDR3 DNA is TGTGCCAGCAGTGACTCGTTTCTCGGGAACTATGGCTACACCTTC.

This chain links TRBV27 with TRBJ2-3, with 7 bases identical to TRBD1. Trimming cost V 6 bases and J 9 bases; bases outside gene matches: 3. CDR1 is MNHEY, CDR2 SMNVEV, per germline (reference sequence). The CDR3 covers 11 residues. CDR3 bases: TGTGCCAGCAGGAGGGGGCAAACGCAGTATTTT. Its translation is CASRRGQTQYF.

The chain recombines TRBV10-3 with TRBJ1-6; 8 bases match TRBD1. V shed 7 bases, J shed 5 bases, and the junction held 4 bases outside the gene matches. CDR3 size: 14 residues. Germline V lookup: CDR1 ENHRY, CDR2 SYGVKD. CDR3 residues: CAIKGQGDNSPLHF. CDR3 coding DNA: TGTGCCATCAAAGGACAGGGTGATAATTCACCCCTCCACTTT.

V and J are TRBV10-3 and TRBJ2-1; possible D gene TRBD1, 6 bases. Germline-derived CDR1 and CDR2 are ENHRY and SYGVKD. The CDR3 totals 14 residues. V was trimmed by 0 bases and J by 9 bases, leaving 12 bases between them. The DNA for the CDR3 is TGTGCCATCAGTGAGTCGAACAGGGCAGGTGAGCAGTTCTTC. Protein sequence: CAISESNRAGEQFF.

This clone was recorded only once. The rearrangement links TRBV9 to TRBJ1-1; D unresolved. Trimming pared 3 bases from V and 6 bases from J, leaving 18 bases between. CDR1 is SGDLS and CDR2 is YYNGEE in the germline V gene. The CDR3 spans 15 residues. CDR3 sequence (DNA): TGTGCCAGCAGCGCCCTTCGAGGGAAGAGGGCTGAAGCTTTCTTT. Protein product: CASSALRGKRAEAFF. Full variable domain (outside the CDR3, taken from reference TRBV9 and TRBJ1-1): DSGVTQTPKHLITATGQRVTLRCSPRSGDLSVYWYQQSLDQGLQFLIQYYNGEERAKGNILERFSAQQFPDLHSELNLSSLELGDSALYFCASSALRGKRAEAFFGQGTRLTVV.

This clone has just a few counts. The rearrangement uses TRBV6-6 and TRBJ2-7, with 10 bases lining up with TRBD1. V shed 2 bases, J shed 7 bases, and the junction held 5 bases outside the gene matches. Germline CDR1 reads MNHNY; CDR2 reads SVGAGI (reference sequence). The CDR3 loop spans 14 amino acids. Here the CDR3 DNA reads TGTGCCAGCAGTTACAGGGACAGGGGACGGGAGCAGTACTTC. Its translation: CASSYRDRGREQYF.